This T cell receptor beta chain was observed in a study of radiotherapy plus CTLA-4 blockade in lung cancer. As for the study in general: Among enrolled patients, less than 20% responded and less than 40% achieved disease control. Study observations and caveats: Researchers report tumor-derived TCR clones expanding in blood after radiotherapy plus ipilimumab.

The CDR3 is made up of 13 amino acids. The V gene lost 3 bases and the J gene lost 1 base, with 6 bases spanning the gap. CDR1 is SEHNR and CDR2 is FQNEAQ in the germline V gene (reference sequence). The method was immunoSEQ multiplex PCR; TCRdb's version includes in-frame clones alone and lacks a portion of them. The profile covers about 78,000 clones, with around nine tenths appearing a single time and 0.87% taken by the ten largest. This clone is a singleton in its sample. Its cognate antigen is unknown. The rearrangement joins TRBV7-9 to TRBJ1-2, with D perhaps TRBD1 (5 bases). This receptor was identified in a human donor with non-small cell lung cancer who had stable disease on radiotherapy plus ipilimumab. The source was peripheral blood, collected from a patient treated with radiotherapy plus ipilimumab. CDR3 amino acids: CASSLGLNYGYTF. CDR3 in DNA: TGTGCCAGCAGCTTGGGACTTAACTATGGCTACACCTTC.